The clone carrying this T cell receptor (beta chain) has more than one count but fewer than ten. What it binds is unknown. Investigators reverse transcribed all isolated RNA, so they sequenced expressed TCRB transcripts. Produced via immunoSEQ multiplex PCR; TCRdb's table is partial and in-frame only. This table has 240,000 or so clones, approximately 20% appearing once. CD4+ naive, central memory, regulatory and stem cell-like memory cells were sorted via CD45RO/CCR7/CD25/CD127/CD95/CD27. This record comes from a study of beta chain features in type 1 diabetes. In the study overall: Nearly 110,000,000 sorted cells were examined across all samples.

The CDR3 has 18 residues. V shed 5 bases, J shed 1 base, and the junction held 16 bases outside the gene matches. Germline assignment: CDR1 SGHRS and CDR2 YFSETQ. Notes on the study in general: The question left open here concerned HLA type influencing TCRB rearrangement. Among all four CD4+ subsets, Type 1 diabetes patients had TCRB CDR3s that were moderately but significantly shorter.

The sequenced material came from naive CD4+ T cells from blood. This chain links TRBV5-1 with TRBJ2-7; 9 nucleotides align to TRBD2. This TCR came from a woman aged 40 to 55 with type 1 diabetes. CDR3 sequence (DNA): TGCGCCAGCAGTTCCCGAGGTAGCGGGAGAGGAGGATCCTACGAGCAGTACTTC. Protein sequence: CASSSRGSGRGGSYEQYF. Looking up the rest from reference TRBV5-1 and TRBJ2-7 gives the full variable domain: KAGVTQTPRYLIKTRGQQVTLSCSPISGHRSVSWYQQTPGQGLQFLFEYFSETQRNKGNFPGRFSGRQFSNSRSEMNVSTLELGDSALYLCASSSRGSGRGGSYEQYFGPGTRLTVT.